A single sample gave rise to the 27 T cell receptor beta chains below, sequenced in a study of PD-L1 blockade in urothelial cancer. The time point was: peripheral blood 6 weeks after treatment start. The table came from immunoSEQ multiplex PCR; TCRdb's copy has only in-frame clones and leaves some out. The sample lists around 48,000 clones; roughly 86% were seen once. The sample in question was PBMCs, obtained around atezolizumab (anti-PD-L1) treatment. The receptors shown here come from a man aged 60-69 years with urothelial cancer.

V and J are TRBV15 and TRBJ1-4; D gene uncertain. The CDR3 extends over 15 amino acids. CDR1 is LNHNV and CDR2 is YYDKDF in the germline V gene (reference sequence). The ends were cut back, 1 base at V and 8 bases at J, with 14 bases in the middle. DNA for the CDR3: TGTGCCACCAGCAGAGGAGACCCCGCAGGAGAAAAACTGTTTTTT. This translates into CATSRGDPAGEKLFF. Supplemented by reference TRBV15 and TRBJ1-4, the full variable domain reads DAMVIQNPRYQVTQFGKPVTLSCSQTLNHNVMYWYQQKSSQAPKLLFHYYDKDFNNEADTPDNFQSRRPNTSFCFLDIRSPGLGDTAMYLCATSRGDPAGEKLFFGSGTQLSVL.

The chain has TRBV19 and TRBJ1-3, with unresolved D. This CDR3 comprises 14 residues. Trimming stripped 4 bases from V and 3 bases from J, with 10 bases between. CDR1 LNHDA and CDR2 SQIVND come from the germline V gene (reference sequence). The chain's CDR3 is CASSTFVYGNTIYF. In DNA form, the CDR3 reads TGTGCCAGTAGTACGTTTGTTTATGGAAACACCATATATTTT. The full variable domain, in which reference TRBV19 and TRBJ1-3 provide the parts outside the CDR3, is DGGITQSPKYLFRKEGQNVTLSCEQNLNHDAMYWYRQDPGQGLRLIYYSQIVNDFQKGDIAEGYSVSREKKESFPLTVTSAQKNPTAFYLCASSTFVYGNTIYFGEGSWLTVV.

V gene TRBV5-5 combines with J gene TRBJ1-1, with 9 positions matching TRBD1. The germline V gene has CDR1 SGHKS and CDR2 YYEKEE (reference sequence). The CDR3 loop spans 14 amino acids. V lost 4 bases, J lost 3 bases, and 4 bases stayed unmatched. This chain's CDR3 is CASSPRTGDTEAFF. Here the CDR3 DNA reads TGTGCCAGCAGCCCCAGGACAGGGGACACTGAAGCTTTCTTT.

CDR3 bases: TGTGCCATCAGTGAGTCAGGACAGGGTGAGACCCAGTACTTC. Its translation: CAISESGQGETQYF. The chain carries TRBV10-3 and TRBJ2-5; 8 nucleotides agree with TRBD1. The CDR3 has 14 amino acids. Germline values: CDR1 ENHRY, CDR2 SYGVKD. V shed 0 bases and J 5 bases; nucleotides not matched to a gene: 2.

J is TRBJ2-1 and V is TRBV5-1, with 9 bases identical to TRBD2. The CDR3 extends over 14 amino acids. The germline gives CDR1 SGHRS, CDR2 YFSETQ. Trimming cost V 1 base and J 8 bases; bases outside gene matches: 4. The CDR3 DNA sequence: TGCGCCAGCAGCTTGTCTAGCGGGGACGATGAGCAGTTCTTC. Translated: CASSLSSGDDEQFF.

This chain uses TRBV7-2 with TRBJ2-2, with D perhaps matching TRBD2 (6 bases). This CDR3 spans 14 amino acids. Germline CDR1 is SGHTA and CDR2 is FQGNSA. The V and J ends lost 1 base and 6 bases respectively, with 9 bases between them. In nucleotides, the CDR3 is TGTGCCAGCAGCTTAGTGCGGAGGGCCGGGGAGCTGTTTTTT. As protein: CASSLVRRAGELFF.

The V and J genes are TRBV19 and TRBJ2-7; 7 bases match TRBD1. Germline CDR1 and CDR2: LNHDA and SQIVND (reference sequence). The ends lost 6 bases at V and 6 bases at J; junction bases unmatched: 17. This CDR3 has 16 amino acids. This CDR3 reads CASSSDSWDSKGEQYF. CDR3 DNA sequence: TGTGCCAGTAGCTCCGACTCTTGGGACAGTAAGGGCGAGCAGTACTTC.

The chain is built from TRBV6-5 and TRBJ1-2, with 10 bases lining up with TRBD1. J was trimmed by 2 bases and V by 6 bases; bases with no gene match: 3. Germline loops: CDR1 MNHEY, CDR2 SVGAGI. The CDR3 is 14 residues long. In nucleotides, the CDR3 is TGTGCCAGCAGCGGACAGGGGGTCAACTATGGCTACACCTTC. It specifies CASSGQGVNYGYTF.

The chain combines TRBV2 with TRBJ2-3; perhaps TRBD2 as D (8 bases). Germline loops: CDR1 SNHLY, CDR2 FYNNEI. The ends were cut back, 3 bases at V and 4 bases at J, with 23 bases in the middle. The CDR3 spans 18 residues. In DNA, the CDR3 is TGTGCCAGCAGTGACCATGTCGGGAGGGGGCTTGGGGCAGATACGCAGTATTTT. Its protein is CASSDHVGRGLGADTQYF.

The chain has TRBV28 and TRBJ2-7, with D tentatively TRBD1 (6 bases). Between the trimmed V and J ends, which lost 5 bases and 0 bases, there was a span of 17 bases. Germline lookup yields CDR1 MDHEN and CDR2 SYDVKM. The CDR3 is 16 residues long. The CDR3 loop is CASSRARGVGSYEQYF. The CDR3 DNA follows: TGTGCCAGCAGTCGTGCCAGGGGAGTAGGCTCCTACGAGCAGTACTTC.

The chain links TRBV7-2 to TRBJ1-3, with TRBD1 matching over 9 bases. Per the germline V gene, CDR1 is SGHTA and CDR2 is FQGNSA. There are 16 residues in the CDR3. Losses at the gene ends were 4 bases for V and 3 bases for J; bases not matched to a gene: 7. The DNA of the CDR3 is TGTGCCAGCAGCTCAGGGACAGGGAGGATTGGAAACACCATATATTTT. Translation gives CASSSGTGRIGNTIYF.

The J gene is TRBJ2-7, the V gene TRBV28, with D possibly matching TRBD2 (5 bases). V dropped 5 bases and J dropped 0 bases, with 11 bases sitting between them. CDR3 length: 14 residues. The germline gives CDR1 MDHEN, CDR2 SYDVKM. CDR3 protein: CASSNGVISYEQYF. CDR3 coding DNA: TGTGCCAGCAGTAACGGGGTTATCTCCTACGAGCAGTACTTC.

This rearrangement joins TRBV13 to TRBJ2-5, with D possibly TRBD2 on 7 matching bases. The CDR3 is 15 amino acids. Trimming pared 6 bases from V and 3 bases from J, leaving 17 bases between. Germline V CDR1 and CDR2: PRHDT, FYEKMQ (reference sequence). The CDR3 DNA reads as TGTGCCAGCAGTGTAGGGGGGGTAACCAAAGAGACCCAGTACTTC. It yields the protein CASSVGGVTKETQYF.

This CDR3 reads CASQQGNYGYTF. CDR3 sequence (DNA): TGTGCCAGCCAACAGGGGAACTATGGCTACACCTTC. The chain employs TRBV6-6 and TRBJ1-2, with 7 positions matching TRBD1. V shed 8 bases and J 2 bases; nucleotides not matched to a gene: 2. Germline lookup yields CDR1 MNHNY and CDR2 SVGAGI (reference sequence). The CDR3 contains 12 residues.

The CDR3 DNA sequence: TGTGCCAGCAGCCAGGCTACCGGGACAGAAAAAAACATTCAGTACTTC. Protein: CASSQATGTEKNIQYF. The rearrangement uses TRBV14 and TRBJ2-4; 7 bases align to TRBD1. J was trimmed by 4 bases and V by 3 bases; bases with no gene match: 9. Germline-derived CDR1 and CDR2 are SGHDN and FVKESK. This CDR3 region has 16 residues.

The chain has TRBV11-2 and TRBJ2-5; tentatively, D is TRBD1 (5 bases). The CDR3 has 13 amino acids. Trimming took 7 bases from V and 3 from J, leaving 12 bases between them. Germline V gives CDR1 SGHAT, CDR2 FQNNGV. The CDR3 nucleotides are TGTGCCAGCACTAGAACAGGAGAAGAGACCCAGTACTTC. Amino acid sequence: CASTRTGEETQYF.

J is TRBJ2-7 and V is TRBV6-9, with 8 nucleotides matching TRBD1. Germline lookup yields CDR1 MNHGY and CDR2 SVAAGI. The CDR3 totals 16 residues. With 6 bases clipped from V and 4 bases from J, the junction kept 14 bases outside the gene matches. CDR3 sequence (DNA): TGTGCCAGCAGAAAACACTGTCCGGGACAGGATTACGAGCAGTACTTC. It encodes CASRKHCPGQDYEQYF.

V is TRBV29-1 and J is TRBJ1-1; D unclear. The germline V and J ends were trimmed by 8 bases and 0 bases, with 19 bases remaining between them. The CDR3 contains 15 residues. Germline CDR1 is SQVTM and CDR2 is ANQGSEA. The CDR3 DNA sequence: TGCAGCCTCTCGGGGAGGGTAGCTTTGAACACTGAAGCTTTCTTT. Protein product: CSLSGRVALNTEAFF.

CDR3: CASSRRGDTPRGQYF. In nucleotides, the CDR3 is TGTGCCAGCAGCCGCCGAGGGGACACACCTCGAGGGCAGTACTTC. The V and J genes are TRBV5-8 and TRBJ2-7; perhaps TRBD1 as D (6 bases). The CDR3 is 15 amino acids. The germline V gene has CDR1 SGHTS and CDR2 YDEGEE. The germline V and J ends were trimmed by 4 bases and 9 bases, with 23 bases remaining between them.

The table lists this clone with a count of one. The V gene is TRBV5-1, the J gene TRBJ2-2, with TRBD1 matching over 7 bases. The trim removed 5 bases at V and 3 bases at J, leaving 7 bases unmatched. Germline assignment: CDR1 SGHRS and CDR2 YFSETQ. This CDR3 contains 15 residues. The CDR3 protein is CASSRQGDHTGELFF. CDR3 sequence (DNA): TGCGCCAGCAGTCGACAGGGCGATCACACCGGGGAGCTGTTTTTT.

The chain links TRBV18 to TRBJ1-2; D unresolved. Per the germline V gene, CDR1 is KGHSH and CDR2 is LQKENI. The CDR3 has 15 residues. Trimming shortened V by 4 bases and J by 0 bases, and 12 bases separated the two germline ends. DNA of the CDR3: TGTGCCAGCTCACAGCGGGAAGGAGCTAACTATGGCTACACCTTC. This codes for CASSQREGANYGYTF.

As DNA, the CDR3 is TGTGCCAGCAGCTTCAGACAGTCTGAAGCTTTCTTT. It codes for CASSFRQSEAFF. This rearrangement joins TRBV7-2 to TRBJ1-1, with TRBD1 as a possible D gene (5 bases). The germline CDR1 and CDR2 sequences are SGHTA and FQGNSA. The CDR3 sequence is 12 residues long. Trimming cost V 3 bases and J 6 bases, with 8 bases left between them.

The chain couples TRBV4-2 to TRBJ2-3; 7 bases fit TRBD2. Germline V CDR1 and CDR2: LGHNA, YNFKEQ. The CDR3 has 14 amino acids. After removal of 2 bases from V and 3 bases from J, the junction contained 2 bases not matched to a gene. The CDR3 loop reads CASSQPLATDTQYF. DNA of the CDR3: TGTGCCAGCAGCCAACCACTAGCGACAGATACGCAGTATTTT.

This sequence joins TRBV29-1 and TRBJ2-5; 10 nucleotides align to TRBD2. Germline V gene data show CDR1 as SQVTM and CDR2 as ANQGSEA. Germline trimming cut 5 bases from V and 5 bases from J; bases unmatched to any gene: 5. This CDR3 comprises 13 residues. The CDR3: CSVWTSGPETQYF. In DNA, the CDR3 is TGCAGCGTTTGGACTAGCGGCCCGGAGACCCAGTACTTC.

With respect to this clone: The sample contains more than one DNA sequence encoding this CDR3. The V gene is TRBV28, the J gene TRBJ1-2, with 9 bases aligning to TRBD1. This CDR3 is 14 amino acids long. The V and J ends lost 5 bases and 1 base, in that order; junction bases with no gene match: 2. From germline, CDR1 is MDHEN and CDR2 SYDVKM. The CDR3 DNA follows: TGTGCCAGCAGTACAGGGGGCGATAACTATGGCTACACCTTC. Translating it yields CASSTGGDNYGYTF.

This clone was recorded once. The rearrangement links TRBV30 to TRBJ2-5; D possibly corresponds to TRBD2 (5 bases). Germline V gene sequence: CDR1 GTSNPN, CDR2 SVGIG (reference sequence). The length of the CDR3 is 13 residues. The V and J ends lost 1 base and 1 base respectively, with 7 bases between them. This chain's CDR3 is CAWSETTQETQYF. Here the CDR3 DNA reads TGTGCCTGGAGTGAGACTACCCAAGAGACCCAGTACTTC.

A word on this clone: The junction departs from germline at one end; a sequencing error may be responsible. As DNA, the CDR3 is TGTGCTAGCAGCGAGGGGGCACGGGTAGAGACCCAGTACTTC. This translates into CASSEGARVETQYF. This chain connects TRBV7-7 to TRBJ2-5, with 7 bases matching TRBD1. The CDR3 runs 14 residues. The germline V gene encodes CDR1 SSHAT and CDR2 FNYEAQ (reference sequence).